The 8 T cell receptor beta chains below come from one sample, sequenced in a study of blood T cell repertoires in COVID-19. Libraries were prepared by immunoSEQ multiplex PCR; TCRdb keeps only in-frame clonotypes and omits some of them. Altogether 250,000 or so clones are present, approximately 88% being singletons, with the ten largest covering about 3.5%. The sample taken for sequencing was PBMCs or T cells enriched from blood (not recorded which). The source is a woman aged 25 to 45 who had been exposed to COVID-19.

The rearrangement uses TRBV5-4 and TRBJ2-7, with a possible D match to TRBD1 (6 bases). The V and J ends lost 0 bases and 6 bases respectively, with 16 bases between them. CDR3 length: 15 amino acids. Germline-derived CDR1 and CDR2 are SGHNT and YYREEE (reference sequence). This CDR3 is CASSLDDRLGTEQYF. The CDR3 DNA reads TGTGCCAGCAGCTTGGACGACAGGTTAGGCACCGAGCAGTACTTC.

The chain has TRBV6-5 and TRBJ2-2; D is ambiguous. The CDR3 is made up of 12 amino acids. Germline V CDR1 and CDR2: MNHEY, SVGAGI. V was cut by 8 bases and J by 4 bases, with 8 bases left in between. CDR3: CASGFFTGELFF. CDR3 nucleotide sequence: TGTGCCAGCGGCTTCTTCACCGGGGAGCTGTTTTTT.

The CDR3 nucleotides are TGTGCCACCAGTGGTGGGGGGGCCCAGGATAGCAATCAGCCCCAGCATTTT. Translating gives CATSGGGAQDSNQPQHF. The rearrangement joins TRBV24-1 to TRBJ1-5; weak D call: TRBD1 (6 bases). The germline V gene has CDR1 KGHDR and CDR2 SFDVKD. The V and J ends lost 5 bases and 0 bases respectively, with 16 bases between them. The length of the CDR3 is 17 residues.

The CDR3 DNA reads as TGCGCCAGCAGCTTTACGGACTCGATCAACTATGGCTACACCTTC. Translated, it gives CASSFTDSINYGYTF. This sequence joins TRBV5-1 and TRBJ1-2; D is ambiguous. Deletions cut 2 bases from V and 2 bases from J, with 13 bases between. The CDR3 length is 15 residues. CDR1 is SGHRS and CDR2 is YFSETQ in the germline V gene. Filled out from reference TRBV5-1 and TRBJ1-2, the complete variable domain reads KAGVTQTPRYLIKTRGQQVTLSCSPISGHRSVSWYQQTPGQGLQFLFEYFSETQRNKGNFPGRFSGRQFSNSRSEMNVSTLELGDSALYLCASSFTDSINYGYTFGSGTRLTVV.

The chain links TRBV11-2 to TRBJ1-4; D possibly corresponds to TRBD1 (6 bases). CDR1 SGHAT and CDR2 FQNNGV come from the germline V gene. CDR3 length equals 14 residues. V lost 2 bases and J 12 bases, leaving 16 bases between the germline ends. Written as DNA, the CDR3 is TGTGCCAGCAGCTTACGGGGGGCTGACGAAGAACTGTTTTTT. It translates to CASSLRGADEELFF.

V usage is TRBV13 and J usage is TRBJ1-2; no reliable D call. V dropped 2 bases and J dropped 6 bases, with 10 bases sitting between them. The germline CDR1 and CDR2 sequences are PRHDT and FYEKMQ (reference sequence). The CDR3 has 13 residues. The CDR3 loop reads CASSLIGVNGYTF. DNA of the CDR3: TGTGCCAGCAGCTTAATCGGGGTCAATGGCTACACCTTC. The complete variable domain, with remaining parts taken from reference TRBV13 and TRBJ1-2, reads AAGVIQSPRHLIKEKRETATLKCYPIPRHDTVYWYQQGPGQDPQFLISFYEKMQSDKGSIPDRFSAQQFSDYHSELNMSSLELGDSALYFCASSLIGVNGYTFGSGTRLTVV.

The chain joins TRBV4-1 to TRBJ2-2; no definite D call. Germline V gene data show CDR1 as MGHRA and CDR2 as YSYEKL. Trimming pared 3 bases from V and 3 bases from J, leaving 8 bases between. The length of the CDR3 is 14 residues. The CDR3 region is CASSHRGDTGELFF. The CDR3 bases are TGCGCCAGCAGCCACCGAGGAGACACCGGGGAGCTGTTTTTT.

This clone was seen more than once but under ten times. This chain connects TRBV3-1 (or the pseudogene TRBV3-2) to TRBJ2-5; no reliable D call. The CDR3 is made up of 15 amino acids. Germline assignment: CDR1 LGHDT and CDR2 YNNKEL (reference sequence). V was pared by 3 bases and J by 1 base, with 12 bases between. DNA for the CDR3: TGTGCCAGCAGCCACCCCCATTGGCTCCAAGAGACCCAGTACTTC. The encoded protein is CASSHPHWLQETQYF.